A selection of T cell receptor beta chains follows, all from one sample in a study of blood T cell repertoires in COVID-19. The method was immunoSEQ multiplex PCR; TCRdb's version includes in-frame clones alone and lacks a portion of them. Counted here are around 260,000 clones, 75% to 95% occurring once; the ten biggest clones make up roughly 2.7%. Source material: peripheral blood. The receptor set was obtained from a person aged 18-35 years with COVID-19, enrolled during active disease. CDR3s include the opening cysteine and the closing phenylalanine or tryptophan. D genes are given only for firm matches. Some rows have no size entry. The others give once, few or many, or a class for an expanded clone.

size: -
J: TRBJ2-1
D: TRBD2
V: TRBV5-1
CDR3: CASSLGAGVYNEQFF
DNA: TGCGCCAGCAGCTTGGGGGCGGGAGTCTACAATGAGCAGTTCTTC

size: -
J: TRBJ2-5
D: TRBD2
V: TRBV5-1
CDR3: CASSWSTSGRQTQYF
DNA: TGCGCCAGCAGCTGGTCGACTAGCGGACGGCAGACCCAGTACTTC

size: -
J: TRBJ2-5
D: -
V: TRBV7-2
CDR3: CASSLTYQETQYF
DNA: TGTGCCAGCAGCTTGACATACCAAGAGACCCAGTACTTC

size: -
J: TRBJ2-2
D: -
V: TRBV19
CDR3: CASASTLTGELFF
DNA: TGTGCCAGTGCTAGCACCCTCACCGGGGAGCTGTTTTTT

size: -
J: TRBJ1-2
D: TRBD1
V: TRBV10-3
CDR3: CAISALGGQGAWGYGYTF
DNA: TGTGCCATCAGTGCCCTCGGGGGACAGGGGGCGTGGGGCTATGGCTACACCTTC

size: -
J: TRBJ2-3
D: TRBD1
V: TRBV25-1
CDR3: CASSLHRGSTDTQYF
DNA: TGTGCCAGCAGTCTTCACAGGGGTAGCACAGATACGCAGTATTTT

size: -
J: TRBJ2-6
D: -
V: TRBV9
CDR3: CASSANGANVLTF
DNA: TGTGCCAGCAGCGCTAATGGGGCCAACGTCCTGACTTTC

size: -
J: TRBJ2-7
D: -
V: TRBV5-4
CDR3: CASSSDWSYEQYF
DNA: TGTGCCAGCAGCTCAGACTGGTCCTACGAGCAGTACTTC

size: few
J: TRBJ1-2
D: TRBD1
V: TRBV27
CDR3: CASRKDRGGGYTF
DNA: TGTGCCAGCAGGAAGGACAGGGGAGGTGGCTACACCTTC

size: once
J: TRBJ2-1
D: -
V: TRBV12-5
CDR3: CASEGGYNEQFF
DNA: TGTGCTAGTGAAGGCGGTTACAATGAGCAGTTCTTC

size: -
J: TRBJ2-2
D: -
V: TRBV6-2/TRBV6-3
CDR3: CASSLSGRGITGELFF
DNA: TGTGCCAGCAGTTTATCGGGTCGCGGGATTACCGGGGAGCTGTTTTTT

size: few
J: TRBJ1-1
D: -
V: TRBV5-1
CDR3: CASSLGGENTEAFF
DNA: TGCGCCAGCAGCTTGGGCGGGGAGAACACTGAAGCTTTCTTT

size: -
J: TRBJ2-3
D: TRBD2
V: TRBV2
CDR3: CASSERLAGDTQYF
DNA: TGTGCCAGCAGTGAACGTCTAGCGGGAGATACGCAGTATTTT

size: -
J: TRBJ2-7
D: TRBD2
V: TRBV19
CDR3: CASAKREGLEQYF
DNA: TGTGCCAGTGCCAAGCGGGAGGGGCTTGAGCAGTACTTC

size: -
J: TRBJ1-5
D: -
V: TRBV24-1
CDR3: CATSGGSSNQPQHF
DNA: TGTGCCACCAGTGGGGGCTCTAGCAATCAGCCCCAGCATTTT

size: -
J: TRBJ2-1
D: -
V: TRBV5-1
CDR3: CASSFGANEQFF
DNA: TGCGCCAGCAGCTTTGGGGCCAATGAGCAGTTCTTC

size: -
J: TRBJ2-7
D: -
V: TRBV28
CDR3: CASSPDWRDSYEQYF
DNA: TGTGCCAGCAGTCCGGACTGGAGGGACTCCTACGAGCAGTACTTC

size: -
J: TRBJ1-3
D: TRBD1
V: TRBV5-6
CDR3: CASSEMGQPGNTIYF
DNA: TGTGCCAGCAGCGAGATGGGACAGCCAGGAAACACCATATATTTT

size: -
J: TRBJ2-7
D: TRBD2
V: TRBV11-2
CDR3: CASSLGGAGGAYEQYF
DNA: TGTGCCAGCAGCTTAGGAGGAGCGGGAGGGGCCTACGAGCAGTACTTC

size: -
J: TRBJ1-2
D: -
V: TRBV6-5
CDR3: CASSYSQGARDGYTF
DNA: TGTGCCAGCAGTTACTCACAGGGCGCTCGGGATGGCTACACCTTC

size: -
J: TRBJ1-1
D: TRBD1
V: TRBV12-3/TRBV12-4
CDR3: CASRYGTVLEAFF
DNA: TGTGCCAGCAGATACGGGACAGTATTGGAAGCTTTTTTT

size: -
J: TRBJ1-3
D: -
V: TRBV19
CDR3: CASSIDRGSGNTIYF
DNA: TGTGCCAGTAGTATAGATCGGGGCTCTGGAAACACCATATATTTT

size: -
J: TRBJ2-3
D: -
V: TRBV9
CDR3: CASSVFQGPDTQYF
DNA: TGTGCCAGCAGCGTATTTCAGGGCCCAGATACGCAGTATTTT

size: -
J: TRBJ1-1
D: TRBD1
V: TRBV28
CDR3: CASRIAGGAVAEAFF
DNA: TGTGCCAGCAGGATCGCAGGGGGTGCAGTGGCTGAAGCTTTCTTT

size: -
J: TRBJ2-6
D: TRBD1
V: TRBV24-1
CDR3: CATDRGDGANVLTF
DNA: TGTGCCACCGACAGGGGAGACGGGGCCAACGTCCTGACTTTC

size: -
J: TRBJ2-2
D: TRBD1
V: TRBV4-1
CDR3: CASSRTGGLDTGELFF
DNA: TGCGCCAGCAGTCGGACAGGGGGTCTGGACACCGGGGAGCTGTTTTTT

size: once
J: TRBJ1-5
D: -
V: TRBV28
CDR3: CASSLAPQFNQPQHF
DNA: TGTGCCAGCAGTTTAGCCCCCCAGTTTAATCAGCCCCAGCATTTT

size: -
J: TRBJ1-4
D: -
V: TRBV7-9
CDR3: CASSRGANEKLFF
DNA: TGTGCCAGCAGCCGGGGGGCTAATGAAAAACTGTTTTTT

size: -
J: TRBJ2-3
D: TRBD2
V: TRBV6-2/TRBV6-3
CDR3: CASSYRAGEVSGPSTDTQYF
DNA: TGTGCCAGCAGTTATAGGGCGGGAGAGGTGAGCGGCCCTAGCACAGATACGCAGTATTTT

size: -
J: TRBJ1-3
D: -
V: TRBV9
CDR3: CASSLRREPYSGNTIYF
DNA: TGTGCCAGCAGCTTGAGACGGGAGCCGTACTCTGGAAACACCATATATTTT

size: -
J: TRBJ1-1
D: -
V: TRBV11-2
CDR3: CASSLDLIGNTEAFF
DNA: TGTGCCAGCAGCTTAGATCTAATTGGGAACACTGAAGCTTTCTTT

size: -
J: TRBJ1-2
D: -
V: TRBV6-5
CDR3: CASSRQDSNYGYTF
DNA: TGTGCCAGCAGCCGACAGGATTCTAATTATGGCTACACCTTC

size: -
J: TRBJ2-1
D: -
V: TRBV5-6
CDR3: CASSLSDIHEQFF
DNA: TGTGCCAGCAGCTTGTCAGATATCCATGAGCAGTTCTTC

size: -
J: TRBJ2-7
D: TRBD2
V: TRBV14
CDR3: CASSQDPLAGGHRVGEQYF
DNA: TGTGCCAGCAGCCAAGATCCACTAGCGGGAGGACATCGGGTTGGCGAGCAGTACTTC

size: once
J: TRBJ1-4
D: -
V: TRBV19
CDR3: CASSPTAGTNEKLFF
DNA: TGTGCCAGTAGTCCCACCGCAGGAACTAATGAAAAACTGTTTTTT

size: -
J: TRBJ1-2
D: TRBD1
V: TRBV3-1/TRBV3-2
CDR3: CASSHGGQGAAYYGYTF
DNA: TGTGCCAGCAGCCATGGGGGACAGGGGGCCGCTTACTATGGCTACACCTTC

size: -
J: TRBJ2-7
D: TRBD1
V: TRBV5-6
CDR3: CASSLPMRQGSRYEQYF
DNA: TGTGCCAGCAGCTTACCAATGCGACAGGGTTCCCGCTACGAGCAGTACTTC

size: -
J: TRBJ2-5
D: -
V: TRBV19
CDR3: CASSIDLTAQETQYF
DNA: TGTGCCAGTAGTATAGATCTGACAGCGCAAGAGACCCAGTACTTC

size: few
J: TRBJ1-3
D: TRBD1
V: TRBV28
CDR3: CASSDATGMDTIYF
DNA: TGTGCCAGCAGTGATGCGACAGGGATGGACACCATATATTTT

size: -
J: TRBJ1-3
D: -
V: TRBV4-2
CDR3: CASSQAGPALNTIYF
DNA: TGTGCCAGCAGCCAAGCAGGGCCGGCCTTAAACACCATATATTTT

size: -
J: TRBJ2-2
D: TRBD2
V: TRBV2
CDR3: CASSAGLQFANTGELFF
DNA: TGTGCCAGCAGTGCGGGACTACAGTTCGCGAACACCGGGGAGCTGTTTTTT

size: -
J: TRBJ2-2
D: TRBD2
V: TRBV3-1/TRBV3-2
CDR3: CASSPGLAGSILTGELFF
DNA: TGTGCCAGCAGTCCTGGACTAGCGGGCTCGATACTCACCGGGGAGCTGTTTTTT

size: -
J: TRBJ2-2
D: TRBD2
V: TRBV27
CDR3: CASSPGTSGRTNTGELFF
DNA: TGTGCCAGCTCTCCCGGGACTAGCGGGAGGACAAACACCGGGGAGCTGTTTTTT

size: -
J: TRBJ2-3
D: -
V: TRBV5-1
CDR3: CASSLRLSSRTDTQYF
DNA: TGCGCCAGCAGCCTCCGACTCTCCTCCCGCACAGATACGCAGTATTTT

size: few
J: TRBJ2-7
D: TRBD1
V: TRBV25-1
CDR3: CASRGAGGADQAAYEQYF
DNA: TGTGCCAGCAGGGGGGCAGGGGGAGCGGATCAGGCGGCGTACGAGCAGTACTTC

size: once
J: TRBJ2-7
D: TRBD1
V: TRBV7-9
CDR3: CASSRTGAPYEQYF
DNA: TGTGCCAGCAGCCGGACAGGGGCCCCTTACGAGCAGTACTTC

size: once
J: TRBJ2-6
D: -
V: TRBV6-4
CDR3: CASSPGGANVLTF
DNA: TGTGCCAGCAGTCCAGGGGGGGCCAACGTCCTGACTTTC

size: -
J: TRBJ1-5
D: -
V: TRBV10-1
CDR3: CASSEDFETLSNQPQHF
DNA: TGCGCCAGCAGTGAAGACTTCGAAACCCTTAGCAATCAGCCCCAGCATTTT

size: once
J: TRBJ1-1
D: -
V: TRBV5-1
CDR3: CASSLGQATEAFF
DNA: TGCGCCAGCAGCTTGGGACAGGCCACTGAAGCTTTCTTT

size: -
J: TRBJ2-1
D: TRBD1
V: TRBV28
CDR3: CASSSTGGLAYGEQFF
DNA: TGTGCCAGCAGTTCCACAGGGGGGCTGGCATACGGTGAGCAGTTCTTC

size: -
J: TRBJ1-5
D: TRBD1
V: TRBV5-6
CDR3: CASSLATGGDQPQHF
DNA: TGTGCCAGCAGCTTGGCGACAGGGGGCGATCAGCCCCAGCATTTT

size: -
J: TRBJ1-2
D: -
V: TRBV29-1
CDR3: CSVGGQLNLNYGYTF
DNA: TGCAGCGTCGGAGGACAGCTTAACCTTAACTATGGCTACACCTTC

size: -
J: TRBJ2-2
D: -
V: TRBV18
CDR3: CASSPRGNTGELFF
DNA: TGTGCCAGCTCACCACGAGGGAACACCGGGGAGCTGTTTTTT

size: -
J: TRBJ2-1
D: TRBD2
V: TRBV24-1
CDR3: CATSDLTSGNEQFF
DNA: TGTGCCACCAGTGACCTGACTAGCGGCAATGAGCAGTTCTTC

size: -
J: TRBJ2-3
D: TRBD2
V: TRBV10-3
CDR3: CAIRGPSGRASSTDTQYF
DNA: TGTGCCATCAGGGGCCCTAGCGGGAGGGCCTCAAGCACAGATACGCAGTATTTT